This T cell receptor beta chain was recovered during a study of T cell responses to AZD1222 COVID-19 vaccine. With respect to this clone: Its specificity is unknown.

Germline V gives CDR1 MNHEY, CDR2 SVGAGI. The CDR3 covers 15 residues. V was cut by 0 bases and J by 1 base, with 8 bases left in between. The study, taken as a whole, reports: Clonal diversity may have been underestimated in mostly white British donors. Variant regions that are unmutated are reportedly the target of nearly half of spike-specific TCRs. Only a handful of AZD1222 recipients, roughly 6 in all, had baseline seropositivity.

Produced via immunoSEQ multiplex PCR; TCRdb's table is partial and in-frame only. The sample shows 150,000 to 200,000 clones, 75% to 90% of them seen only once. This material consisted of peripheral blood, taken on day 0 of AZD1222 vaccination. J is TRBJ2-3 and V is TRBV6-5; tentative D call: TRBD2 (5 bases). This receptor was obtained from an adult in good health. The CDR3, as DNA: TGTGCCAGCAGTTACTCGGGAGTGGGCACAGATACGCAGTATTTT. Residues: CASSYSGVGTDTQYF.